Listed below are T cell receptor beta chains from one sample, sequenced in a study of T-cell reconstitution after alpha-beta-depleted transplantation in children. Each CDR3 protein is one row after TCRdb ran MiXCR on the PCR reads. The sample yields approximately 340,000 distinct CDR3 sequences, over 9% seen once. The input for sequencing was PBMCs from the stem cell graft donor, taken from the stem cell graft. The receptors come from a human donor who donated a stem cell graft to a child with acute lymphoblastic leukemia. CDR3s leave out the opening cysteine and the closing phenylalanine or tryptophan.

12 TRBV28 ASSYRGSYNEQF
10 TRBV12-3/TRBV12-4 ATALVQETQY
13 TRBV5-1 ASSRGLAGGETQY
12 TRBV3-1 ASSQGEANYGYT
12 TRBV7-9 ASSQGSSGNTIY
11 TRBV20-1 SAADFQYNEQF
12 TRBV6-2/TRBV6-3 ASPILGNTGELF
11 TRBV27 ASSLGKGYEQY
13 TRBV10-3 AIQPFGTSGNEQF
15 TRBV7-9 ASSPPTLVGSTDTQY
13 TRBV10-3 AISPTPVGGDEQY
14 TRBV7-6 ASSSRPGTGDSPLH
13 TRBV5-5 ASSPQGANTGELF
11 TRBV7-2 ASSPRYNEKLF